These T cell receptor beta chains were read from a single sample in a study of blood T cell repertoires in COVID-19. Profiled with immunoSEQ multiplex PCR; TCRdb holds only in-frame clones, not every one. This sample carries about 73,000 clones, 80% to 90% of them seen once, and the ten largest clones take roughly 5%. The specimen was peripheral blood. These receptors were collected from a man aged 45-60 years with active COVID-19. Both conserved end residues are part of each CDR3. A D gene is named only where the DNA matches it firmly. Clone size, where shown, is once, few, many, or a class for clones that have expanded.

d_call	v_call	clone_size	cdr3_length	j_call	cdr3_nt	cdr3_aa
-	TRBV6-6	-	14	TRBJ2-2	TGTGCCAGCAGTTACAGGAGAGACACCGGGGAGCTGTTTTTT	CASSYRRDTGELFF
-	TRBV6-4	few	16	TRBJ1-2	TGTGCCAGCAGTGACTCGAATATTGGGGGGACCTATGGCTACACCTTC	CASSDSNIGGTYGYTF
-	TRBV3-1/TRBV3-2	once	14	TRBJ1-1	TGTGCCAGCAGCCCGTCGGGGGGTTTGACTGAAGCTTTCTTT	CASSPSGGLTEAFF
-	TRBV19	once	15	TRBJ1-1	TGTGCCAGTACCACGAACCACAGGGAGGGGACTGAAGCTTTCTTT	CASTTNHREGTEAFF
-	TRBV5-4	-	13	TRBJ2-3	TGTGCCAGCAGCGCCACAGGGAGTGGTACGCAGTATTTT	CASSATGSGTQYF
TRBD1	TRBV4-1	few	16	TRBJ2-7	TGCGCCAGCAGTTCGGGGACCGCAGGGGGTCGGTACGAGCAGTACTTC	CASSSGTAGGRYEQYF
TRBD1	TRBV30	-	14	TRBJ2-7	TGTGCCACATCCGGGACAGGGTTCCCCTACGAGCAGTACTTC	CATSGTGFPYEQYF
TRBD2	TRBV6-5	-	13	TRBJ2-1	TGTGCCAGCAGGGGCGGGAGGTACAATGAGCAGTTCTTC	CASRGGRYNEQFF
-	TRBV6-1	-	14	TRBJ1-6	TGTGCCAGCAGTGAAAGAGGAGGGGATTCACCCTTCCACTTT	CASSERGGDSPFHF
TRBD2	TRBV19	-	16	TRBJ2-3	TGTGCCAGTAGTATGGAAACTAGCGGAAGCACAGATACGCAGTATTTT	CASSMETSGSTDTQYF
TRBD2	TRBV11-2	once	12	TRBJ2-7	TGTGCCAGCAGCAGGACTAGCAACGAGCAGTACTTC	CASSRTSNEQYF
TRBD2	TRBV30	-	12	TRBJ2-7	TGTGCCTGGTCGGGAGGGCTCTACGAGCAGTACTTC	CAWSGGLYEQYF
-	TRBV4-1	-	15	TRBJ1-4	TGCGCCAGCAGCCAAGAGGCCGTCCTCGGGGAAAAACTGTTTTTT	CASSQEAVLGEKLFF
-	TRBV2	-	13	TRBJ1-4	TGTGCCAGCAGGGGACAACTTAATGAAAAACTGTTTTTT	CASRGQLNEKLFF
TRBD1	TRBV5-1	-	11	TRBJ2-7	TGCGCCAGCAGCTTAAGACAGGGGAGGTACTTC	CASSLRQGRYF
TRBD1	TRBV19	-	18	TRBJ2-6	TGTGCCAGTAGTATCGAGGGACAGGGGGTTGCCGGGGCCAACGTCCTGACTTTC	CASSIEGQGVAGANVLTF
-	TRBV27	-	15	TRBJ1-1	TGTGCCAGCAGCCGCGACAGGAGTCCCAACACTGAAGCTTTCTTT	CASSRDRSPNTEAFF
TRBD2	TRBV7-3	-	16	TRBJ2-3	TGTGCCAGCAGCTTAACACTAGCGGGGGGTGGAGATACGCAGTATTTT	CASSLTLAGGGDTQYF
-	TRBV5-6	-	11	TRBJ2-4	TGTGCCAGCAGTTCCAACGGCATTCAGTACTTC	CASSSNGIQYF
-	TRBV24-1	-	14	TRBJ2-7	TGTGCCACCAGTGATCCAGGACTGGGATCGGAGCAGTACTTC	CATSDPGLGSEQYF
TRBD1	TRBV19	-	14	TRBJ2-2	TGTGCCACCGCCGGGACAGGGACCGGCGGGGAGCTGTTTTTT	CATAGTGTGGELFF
-	TRBV19	once	13	TRBJ2-3	TGTGCCAGTAGTATTGGGGAGGAAGATACGCAGTATTTT	CASSIGEEDTQYF
TRBD1	TRBV6-2/TRBV6-3	-	18	TRBJ1-1	TGTGCCAGCAGTTACCCCGGGACAGGGAGCCCCCTGAACACTGAAGCTTTCTTT	CASSYPGTGSPLNTEAFF
-	TRBV19	-	15	TRBJ2-1	TGTGCCAGTACCCTGGGGGCAGATTTTTACAATGAGCAGTTCTTC	CASTLGADFYNEQFF
TRBD2	TRBV7-7	-	17	TRBJ2-5	TGTGCTAGCAGCCGACCCCTAGCGGGGGGGGACCAAGAGACCCAGTACTTC	CASSRPLAGGDQETQYF
-	TRBV2	-	14	TRBJ1-1	TGTGCCAGCAGAACTAGGGAGGGGAACACTGAAGCTTTCTTT	CASRTREGNTEAFF
TRBD1	TRBV5-1	-	11	TRBJ1-2	TGCGCCAGCAGCAGGGACAGGGACTACACCTTC	CASSRDRDYTF
TRBD2	TRBV5-4	-	16	TRBJ2-3	TGTGCCAGCAGCCTGGATAGCGGGGGGGCCTCAGATACGCAGTATTTT	CASSLDSGGASDTQYF
-	TRBV6-5	-	14	TRBJ1-4	TGTGCCGCACGAAGCGCGACAGGAAATGAAAAACTGTTTTTT	CAARSATGNEKLFF
-	TRBV30	-	15	TRBJ2-3	TGTGCCTGGAGCGGACTCTCCACTATCACAGATACGCAGTATTTT	CAWSGLSTITDTQYF
-	TRBV11-1	once	16	TRBJ2-3	TGTGCCAGCAGCACACCGACCGGGAGTACGACAGATACGCAGTATTTT	CASSTPTGSTTDTQYF
-	TRBV18	-	15	TRBJ1-2	TGTGCCAGCTCACCAGATGTTTTGTCTAGCTATGGCTACACCTTC	CASSPDVLSSYGYTF
TRBD1	TRBV11-2	-	13	TRBJ1-6	TGTGCCAGCAGCTACACAGGGGATTCACCCCTCCACTTT	CASSYTGDSPLHF
-	TRBV9	-	13	TRBJ2-2	TGTGCCAGCAGCGCTTTGAACACCGGGGAGCTGTTTTTT	CASSALNTGELFF